The entry below describes one TCR beta chain. Some clones are missing from TCRdb's copy, which holds only in-frame ones; the method was immunoSEQ multiplex PCR. The sample contains some 340,000 clones, 85% to 95% of which appear only once. Cohort allocation depended upon clinical history that participants reported. This specimen comes from a study of blood T cell repertoires in COVID-19. Trimming removed 7 bases from V and 8 bases from J; junction bases left unmatched: 8. Germline V lookup: CDR1 ENHRY, CDR2 SYGVKD. The CDR3 length is 14 residues. The source of this sequence is a woman younger than 45 who had been exposed to COVID-19. This chain links TRBV10-3 with TRBJ1-4; 9 bases are shared with TRBD1. The material sequenced was PBMCs or T cells enriched from blood (not recorded which). CDR3 in DNA: TGTGCCATCACCGGGACAGGGTTAAGGGAAAAACTGTTTTTT. It translates to CAITGTGLREKLFF.